These T cell receptor beta chains were read from a single sample in a study of T cells in Graves' hyperthyroidism and ophthalmopathy. TCRdb reprocessed the multiplex PCR reads with MiXCR, giving one entry per CDR3 protein. The top ten clones hold about half of a sample with around 570,000 distinct CDR3 sequences, 20% of them seen once. What was sequenced was blood. These receptors were obtained from a man aged 40-49 years with Graves' ophthalmopathy. Both conserved end residues are trimmed from each CDR3. Fields, in order: J gene, V gene, CDR3 protein.

>TRBJ2-5|TRBV7-9
ASSFREYQETQY
>TRBJ2-5|TRBV5-6
ASSSSGKETQY
>TRBJ2-5|TRBV5-1
ASSLEDRGWETQY
>TRBJ2-3|TRBV15
ATSMGLATDTQY
>TRBJ1-2|TRBV9
ASSYLPGQDYGYT
>TRBJ1-1|TRBV20-1
SAISGAEAF
>TRBJ1-2|TRBV5-6
ASSPRGEFGGYT
>TRBJ1-1|TRBV30
AGGQGEAF
>NA|TRBV6-1
ASSAKGGETQF
>TRBJ1-2|TRBV12-3/TRBV12-4
ASSRGRRGYT
>TRBJ2-3|TRBV4-2
ASSLHRDRGTDTQY
>TRBJ2-2|TRBV7-3
ASSIDSNTGELF
>TRBJ2-2|TRBV30
AWSGLRSGELF
>TRBJ1-1|TRBV5-1
ASSHAPVGGLTSEAF
>TRBJ2-7|TRBV30
AWSAGAYEQY
>TRBJ2-2|TRBV12-3/TRBV12-4
ASLGTGGPGELF
>TRBJ2-3|TRBV30
AWRPGTSILY
>TRBJ1-5|TRBV19
ASSPEAVSSYYSNQPQH
>TRBJ1-2|TRBV6-1
ASSKPGQNSYGYT
>TRBJ1-4|TRBV19
ASSISGQEEKLF
>TRBJ1-3|TRBV18
ASSPRGTGGSGNTIY
>TRBJ2-3|TRBV7-3
ASSPLAGAVGTQY
>TRBJ1-2|TRBV7-8
ASSLSLTGAPYGYT
>TRBJ2-7|TRBV3-1
ASGQGQRGREQY
>TRBJ2-7|TRBV6-4
ASSVAWASGNYEQY
>TRBJ1-2|TRBV20-1
SGPGGYT
>TRBJ2-3|TRBV24-1
ATSDNRLAGTTDTQY
>TRBJ2-7|TRBV28
ASSFGDSSLSYEQY
>TRBJ2-5|TRBV5-1
ASSLDRPQETQY
>TRBJ1-1|TRBV9
ASSVQGNTEAF
>TRBJ2-3|TRBV29-1
SVEVWDGTDTQY
>TRBJ2-5|TRBV2
ASSEWLTRGGQETQY
>TRBJ1-1|TRBV28
ASSFNRRNTEAF
>TRBJ2-5|TRBV11-3
ASSLGLAGVQETQY
>TRBJ2-5|TRBV3-1
ASSQDILGVAAQY
>TRBJ2-1|TRBV18
ASSITKGPYNEQF
>TRBJ1-5|TRBV20-1
SARDLAGDKPQH
>TRBJ2-3|TRBV18
ASSPMTGGSSTDTQY
>TRBJ1-2|TRBV11-2
ASSLGITGSNYGYT
>TRBJ2-7|TRBV7-9
ASSFWLAGLYEQY
>TRBJ2-3|TRBV29-1
SVLRDRSTDTQY
>TRBJ2-1|TRBV5-1
ASSFTGIRSYNEQF
>TRBJ1-5|TRBV5-6
ASSSGYGGMGQQPQH
>TRBJ2-1|TRBV3-1
ASSQGPAYEQF
>TRBJ1-1|TRBV5-1
ASSQDKGHNMNTEAF
>TRBJ1-2|TRBV29-1
SVRAGGYGYT
>TRBJ1-5|TRBV6-1
ASRRDRNQPQH
>TRBJ2-7|TRBV7-2
ASSPDGGSGEQY
>TRBJ2-1|TRBV7-7
ASSRLTGASYNEQF
>TRBJ2-5|TRBV29-1
SVDLLGQETQY